This T cell receptor beta chain stems from a study of cytomegalovirus exposure and HLA in healthy donors. Primers included in the PCR were 60 Vbeta and 13 Jbeta primers. TCRdb's table, derived via immunoSEQ multiplex PCR, lists solely in-frame clones and lacks some. The sample has some 200,000 clones, about an eighth seen once; the top ten hold roughly 7.7%. Study-wide results and caveats: TCR beta sequences reportedly predicted the HLA-A and HLA-B alleles of most subjects accurately.

Deletions cut 3 bases from V and 3 bases from J, with 15 bases between. The CDR3 extends over 15 amino acids. Germline values: CDR1 SGDLS, CDR2 YYNGEE. In the case of this clone: Antigen: not known.

Sequencing input: PBMCs. This chain joins TRBV9 and TRBJ2-5; D perhaps matches TRBD1 (6 bases). This TCR was sampled from a man aged 45 to 65 in good health and CMV-seropositive. The CDR3 DNA reads TGTGCCAGCAGCGCCGCACAGGGATTCGAAGAGACCCAGTACTTC. Protein product: CASSAAQGFEETQYF.